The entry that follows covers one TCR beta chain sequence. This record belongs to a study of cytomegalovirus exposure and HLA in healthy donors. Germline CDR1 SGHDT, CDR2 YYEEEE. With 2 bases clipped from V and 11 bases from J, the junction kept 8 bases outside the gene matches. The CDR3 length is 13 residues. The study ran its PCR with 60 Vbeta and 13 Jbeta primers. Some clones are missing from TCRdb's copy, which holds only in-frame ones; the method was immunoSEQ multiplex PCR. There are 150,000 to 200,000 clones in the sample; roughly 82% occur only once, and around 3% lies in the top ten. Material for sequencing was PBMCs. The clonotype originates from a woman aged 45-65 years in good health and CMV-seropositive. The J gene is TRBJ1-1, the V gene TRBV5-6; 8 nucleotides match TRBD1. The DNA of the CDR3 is TGTGCCAGCAGCTTACCTCCGGGACAGGTTGCTTTCTTT. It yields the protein CASSLPPGQVAFF.